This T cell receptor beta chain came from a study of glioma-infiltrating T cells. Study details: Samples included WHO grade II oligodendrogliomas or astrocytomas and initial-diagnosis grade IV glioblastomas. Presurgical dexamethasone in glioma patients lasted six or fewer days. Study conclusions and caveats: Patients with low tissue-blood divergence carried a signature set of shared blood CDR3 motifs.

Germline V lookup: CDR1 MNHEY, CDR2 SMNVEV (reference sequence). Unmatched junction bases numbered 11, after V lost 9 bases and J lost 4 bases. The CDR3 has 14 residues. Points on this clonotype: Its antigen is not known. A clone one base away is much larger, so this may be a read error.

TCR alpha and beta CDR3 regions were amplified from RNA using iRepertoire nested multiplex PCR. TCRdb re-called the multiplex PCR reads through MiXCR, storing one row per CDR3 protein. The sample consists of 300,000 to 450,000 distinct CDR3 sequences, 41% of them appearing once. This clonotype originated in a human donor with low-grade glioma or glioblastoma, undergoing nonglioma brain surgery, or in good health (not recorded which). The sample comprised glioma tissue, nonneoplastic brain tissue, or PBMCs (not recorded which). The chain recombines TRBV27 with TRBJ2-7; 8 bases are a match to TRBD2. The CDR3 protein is CARSRTSKNYEQYF. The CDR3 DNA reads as TGTGCCAGAAGCCGGACTAGCAAGAATTACGAGCAGTACTTC.